The source of this TCR beta chain is a study of T cell repertoires in cytomegalovirus infection (dated by TCRdb to the late 2010s). At the level of the whole study: Peptide stimulations targeted recently identified HLA-C-restricted CMV epitopes, whose presentation resists viral immunomodulation, together with well-studied HLA-B-restricted epitopes. The HLA type of each donor mattered for the analysis, because public TCR beta signatures pointed to carriage of CMV infection along with the matching HLA type. The investigation overall reported the following: In the ex vivo response, HLA-C-restricted CMV-specific TCR beta clonotypes were dominant, and in two of eight donors the single most frequent clonotype came from this HLA-C-restricted group. In both this cohort and an independent approximately 400-donor cohort, the cumulative frequency of public TCR beta family members distinguished carriers of CMV infection plus the relevant HLA type.

Measured from the cysteine to the phenylalanine, the CDR3 is 12 residues long. Only the CDR3 portion is preserved as DNA: 36 bases, with reading frame beginning at the first base. Cut back by 6 bases and 8 bases, the V and J ends lie 16 bases apart. Via the germline V gene (reference sequence), CDR1 is DFQATT and CDR2 SNEGSKA. The sample holds a few counts of this clonotype. The target of this receptor is not known. No much larger clonotype is one base removed from it; base qualities were not supplied. The sample's treatment or condition, from its label and the paper: in vitro stimulation with specific CMV peptide epitopes to enrich CMV-specific T cells. The sequencer was an Illumina HiSeq 1500. TCRdb took the public reads, trimmed them with fastp at Q25, ran MiXCR for clone calling and kept in-frame beta chains. Each record represents a unique CDR3 protein, reported with the most common genes and DNA among its rows. Here the sample has about 740,000 distinct CDR3 sequences; around a third occur a single time. The ten largest account for around a sixth of the sample.

The chain is encoded by TRBV20-1 joined to TRBJ1-2, with the D gene not clear enough to name. The origin of this receptor is a human donor in good health (CMV status not recorded). Some clones in this sample may be carry-over from other donors' samples. The sequencing used cultured PBMCs, collected from culture after CMV antigen stimulation. The DNA reads as follows: TGCAGTGCCGAGCCTAGACACCAAGGCTACACCTTC. Its coded protein is CSAEPRHQGYTF.